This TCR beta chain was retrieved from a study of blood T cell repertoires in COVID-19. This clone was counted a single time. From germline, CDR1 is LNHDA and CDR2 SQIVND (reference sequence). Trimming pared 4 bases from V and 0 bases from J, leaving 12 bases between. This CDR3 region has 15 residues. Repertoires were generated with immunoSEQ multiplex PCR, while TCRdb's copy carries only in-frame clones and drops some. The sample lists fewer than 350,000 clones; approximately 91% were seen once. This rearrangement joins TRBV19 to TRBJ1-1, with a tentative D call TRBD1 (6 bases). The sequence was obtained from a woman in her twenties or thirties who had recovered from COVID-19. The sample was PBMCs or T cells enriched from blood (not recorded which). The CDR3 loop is CASSTPTGMNTEAFF. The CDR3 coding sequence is TGTGCCAGTAGTACCCCGACAGGCATGAACACTGAAGCTTTCTTT.